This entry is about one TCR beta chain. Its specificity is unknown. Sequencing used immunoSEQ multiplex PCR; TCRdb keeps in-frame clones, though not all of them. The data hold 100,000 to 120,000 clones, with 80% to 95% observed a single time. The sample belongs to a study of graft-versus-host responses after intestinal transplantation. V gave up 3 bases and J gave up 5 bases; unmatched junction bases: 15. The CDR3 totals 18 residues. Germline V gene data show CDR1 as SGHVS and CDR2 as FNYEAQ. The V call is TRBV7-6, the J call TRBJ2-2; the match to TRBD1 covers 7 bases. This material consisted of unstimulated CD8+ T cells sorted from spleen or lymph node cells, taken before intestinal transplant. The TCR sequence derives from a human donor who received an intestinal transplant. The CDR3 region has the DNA TGTGCCAGCAGCTTCGGGGCGACAGGGCCCTTTCCTACCGGGGAGCTGTTTTTT. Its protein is CASSFGATGPFPTGELFF.